The T cell receptor beta chain described here comes from a study of blood T cell repertoires in COVID-19. Study summary: PBMCs, B-cell-depleted T cells, or T cells provided the cDNA or gDNA that made up the material.

Germline V gene lookup returns CDR1 SNHLY and CDR2 FYNNEI. V dropped 8 bases and J dropped 2 bases, with 13 bases sitting between them. CDR3 length: 14 residues. Only in-frame clones appear in the TCRdb table, and some are missing; sequencing was by immunoSEQ multiplex PCR. The repertoire holds under 250,000 clones, with about four fifths as singletons. This sequence originates from an older woman who had recovered from COVID-19. This sequence joins TRBV2 and TRBJ1-5; TRBD1 is a possible D gene (5 bases). Material for sequencing was PBMCs or T cells enriched from blood (not recorded which). This chain's CDR3 is CASDLGTGNQPQHF. In DNA form, the CDR3 reads TGTGCCAGCGACCTAGGGACTGGCAATCAGCCCCAGCATTTT.